This is a list of T cell receptor beta chains from one sample in a study of Ad26.COV2.S vaccination and SARS-CoV-2 variants. The table came from immunoSEQ multiplex PCR; TCRdb's copy has only in-frame clones and leaves some out. This table holds about 420,000 clones, 88% found once. The sample here was peripheral blood, taken in a trial of Ad26.COV2.S vaccine versus placebo. The receptors shown here come from a person aged 18-65 years who received the Ad26.COV2.S COVID-19 vaccine or a placebo. Each CDR3 is given with its conserved first and last residue. The order of the fields is V gene, D gene, clone size, J gene, CDR3 DNA, CDR3 protein. A D gene is named only where the DNA matches it firmly. Not every row has a clone size; where given, it reads once, few, many or a size class.

V gene: TRBV7-2
D gene: TRBD1
clone size: NA
J gene: TRBJ2-7
CDR3 DNA: TGTGCCAGCAGCTTAGGAGGACAGGGCCGTTACGAGCAGTACTTC
CDR3 protein: CASSLGGQGRYEQYF

V gene: TRBV7-9
D gene: NA
clone size: NA
J gene: TRBJ2-5
CDR3 DNA: TGTGCCAGCAGCTTAGTTCTGGAGTGGGGGGAGACCCAGTACTTC
CDR3 protein: CASSLVLEWGETQYF

V gene: TRBV23-1
D gene: NA
clone size: few
J gene: TRBJ2-5
CDR3 DNA: TGCGCCAGCAGCCATTGTGGAGAGACCCAGTACTTC
CDR3 protein: CASSHCGETQYF

V gene: TRBV19
D gene: TRBD1
clone size: NA
J gene: TRBJ2-2
CDR3 DNA: TGTGCCAGTAGTCCCCAGGGGGCCGGGGAGCTGTTTTTT
CDR3 protein: CASSPQGAGELFF

V gene: TRBV19
D gene: NA
clone size: NA
J gene: TRBJ1-2
CDR3 DNA: TGTGCCAGTAGTGCCAGGCGTAACTATGGCTACACCTTC
CDR3 protein: CASSARRNYGYTF

V gene: TRBV5-1
D gene: NA
clone size: NA
J gene: TRBJ1-5
CDR3 DNA: TGCGCCAGCAGCTTGGCCGGGGGGATAGGTCAGCCCCAGCATTTT
CDR3 protein: CASSLAGGIGQPQHF

V gene: TRBV7-2
D gene: NA
clone size: few
J gene: TRBJ2-2
CDR3 DNA: TGTGCCAGCAGATCGCGGGACAGACTCACCGGGGAGCTGTTTTTT
CDR3 protein: CASRSRDRLTGELFF

V gene: TRBV19
D gene: NA
clone size: once
J gene: TRBJ2-2
CDR3 DNA: TGTGCCAGTAGCCGGTGGGGGGCGTCCGGGGAGCTGTTTTTT
CDR3 protein: CASSRWGASGELFF

V gene: TRBV11-2
D gene: TRBD1
clone size: NA
J gene: TRBJ2-7
CDR3 DNA: TGTGCCAGCAGCCAAGCTGGGACAGGGACCTACGAGCAGTACTTC
CDR3 protein: CASSQAGTGTYEQYF

V gene: TRBV19
D gene: NA
clone size: NA
J gene: TRBJ2-1
CDR3 DNA: TGTGCCAGTAGTATGCCTAGCGCGACCGGCAATGAGCAGTTCTTC
CDR3 protein: CASSMPSATGNEQFF

V gene: TRBV10-3
D gene: NA
clone size: NA
J gene: TRBJ1-5
CDR3 DNA: TGTGCCATCAGTGGGGAAGGGGGGCGTCAGCCCCAGCATTTT
CDR3 protein: CAISGEGGRQPQHF

V gene: TRBV7-8
D gene: NA
clone size: NA
J gene: TRBJ1-1
CDR3 DNA: TGTGCCAGCAGCTTAACGGGGGGCAGCGGCAGGGCTTTCTTT
CDR3 protein: CASSLTGGSGRAFF

V gene: TRBV6-5
D gene: NA
clone size: NA
J gene: TRBJ2-3
CDR3 DNA: TGTGCCAGCAGCCCCCTTAACCGGGAAAGGGGGGGGCAGTATTTT
CDR3 protein: CASSPLNRERGGQYF

V gene: TRBV4-3
D gene: TRBD1
clone size: NA
J gene: TRBJ1-2
CDR3 DNA: TGCGCCAGCAGCCAACAGGGGACAGTGAACTATGGCTACACCTTC
CDR3 protein: CASSQQGTVNYGYTF

V gene: TRBV12-5
D gene: NA
clone size: NA
J gene: TRBJ2-3
CDR3 DNA: TGTGCTAGTGGTTCGGCAGATACGCAGTATTTT
CDR3 protein: CASGSADTQYF

V gene: TRBV6-1
D gene: NA
clone size: NA
J gene: TRBJ1-3
CDR3 DNA: TGTGCCAGCAGTGAAGGCAGGGGAAACACCATATATTTT
CDR3 protein: CASSEGRGNTIYF

V gene: TRBV4-3
D gene: TRBD1
clone size: NA
J gene: TRBJ2-7
CDR3 DNA: TGCGCCAGCAGCCAAGACAGGACAGGGATTTCCTACGAGCAGTACTTC
CDR3 protein: CASSQDRTGISYEQYF

V gene: TRBV18
D gene: TRBD1
clone size: NA
J gene: TRBJ1-4
CDR3 DNA: TGTGCCAGCTCACCACTAAGAGCAGCCGGGACAGATAATGAAAAACTGTTTTTT
CDR3 protein: CASSPLRAAGTDNEKLFF

V gene: TRBV3-1/TRBV3-2
D gene: NA
clone size: NA
J gene: TRBJ2-7
CDR3 DNA: TGTGCCAGCAGCCAGGGAGGAGGGGCCTACGAGCAGTACTTC
CDR3 protein: CASSQGGGAYEQYF

V gene: TRBV5-1
D gene: NA
clone size: NA
J gene: TRBJ1-2
CDR3 DNA: TGCGCCAGCCGACTTGACAGGAGTGTCTATGGCTACACCTTC
CDR3 protein: CASRLDRSVYGYTF

V gene: TRBV7-9
D gene: TRBD1
clone size: few
J gene: TRBJ1-2
CDR3 DNA: TGTGCCAGCAACCCGGGACAGGGTTATGGCTACACCTTC
CDR3 protein: CASNPGQGYGYTF

V gene: TRBV7-3
D gene: NA
clone size: NA
J gene: TRBJ1-6
CDR3 DNA: TGTGCCAGCAGCTACGCACAGAATTCACCCCTCCACTTT
CDR3 protein: CASSYAQNSPLHF

V gene: TRBV30
D gene: NA
clone size: NA
J gene: TRBJ1-3
CDR3 DNA: TGTGCCTGGAGTGTAAGGGTTTCCTCTGGAAACACCATATATTTT
CDR3 protein: CAWSVRVSSGNTIYF

V gene: TRBV27
D gene: TRBD2
clone size: once
J gene: TRBJ2-1
CDR3 DNA: TGTGCCAGCAGTGCCCTCACCGGGGGGTCGGGCAATGAGCAGTTCTTC
CDR3 protein: CASSALTGGSGNEQFF

V gene: TRBV7-8
D gene: TRBD1
clone size: NA
J gene: TRBJ2-1
CDR3 DNA: TGTGCCAGCAGCACAAGGGACAGGTGGGATGATGAGCAGTTCTTC
CDR3 protein: CASSTRDRWDDEQFF

V gene: TRBV30
D gene: NA
clone size: NA
J gene: TRBJ2-1
CDR3 DNA: TGTGCCTGGAGTGTACAGGGTTCATACAATGAGCAGTTCTTC
CDR3 protein: CAWSVQGSYNEQFF

V gene: TRBV6-2/TRBV6-3
D gene: NA
clone size: NA
J gene: TRBJ1-1
CDR3 DNA: TGTGCCAGCAGTTACTCGACATGGAACACTGAAGCTTTCTTT
CDR3 protein: CASSYSTWNTEAFF

V gene: TRBV6-6
D gene: NA
clone size: NA
J gene: TRBJ2-5
CDR3 DNA: TGTGCCAGCACTCTGACCGGGACATTACTAGAGACCCAGTACTTC
CDR3 protein: CASTLTGTLLETQYF

V gene: TRBV7-3
D gene: TRBD2
clone size: NA
J gene: TRBJ2-3
CDR3 DNA: TGTGCCAGCAGCGCAACTAGCGGGGGCCTCACAGATACGCAGTATTTT
CDR3 protein: CASSATSGGLTDTQYF

V gene: TRBV28
D gene: NA
clone size: NA
J gene: TRBJ2-3
CDR3 DNA: TGTGCCAGCAGCCCCGGACACGGACCCACAGATACGCAGTATTTT
CDR3 protein: CASSPGHGPTDTQYF

V gene: TRBV30
D gene: TRBD1
clone size: NA
J gene: TRBJ2-5
CDR3 DNA: TGTGCCTGGAGTGGGACAGGGTGGGAAGAGACCCAGTACTTC
CDR3 protein: CAWSGTGWEETQYF

V gene: TRBV7-8
D gene: NA
clone size: NA
J gene: TRBJ2-3
CDR3 DNA: TGTGCCAGCAGCTCTCTCGGCACAGATACGCAGTATTTT
CDR3 protein: CASSSLGTDTQYF

V gene: TRBV11-3
D gene: NA
clone size: NA
J gene: TRBJ2-2
CDR3 DNA: TGTGCCAGCAGCCCGACATACCGTTCCGGGGAGCTGTTTTTT
CDR3 protein: CASSPTYRSGELFF

V gene: TRBV7-5
D gene: NA
clone size: NA
J gene: TRBJ1-5
CDR3 DNA: TGTGCCAGAAGCTTAGCGTGGACAGGCAATCAGCCCCAGCATTTT
CDR3 protein: CARSLAWTGNQPQHF

V gene: TRBV28
D gene: TRBD1
clone size: NA
J gene: TRBJ2-5
CDR3 DNA: TGTGCCAGCAGTTTACCAGGGGGCTTGGAGACCCAGTACTTC
CDR3 protein: CASSLPGGLETQYF

V gene: TRBV7-8
D gene: NA
clone size: NA
J gene: TRBJ2-4
CDR3 DNA: TGTGCCACTGGTGAAGGGGGAGGTAGCAGAAACATTCAGTACTTC
CDR3 protein: CATGEGGGSRNIQYF

V gene: TRBV4-1
D gene: NA
clone size: NA
J gene: TRBJ1-4
CDR3 DNA: TGCGCCAGCAGCCAGGAGTGGGGGGCCCGTAATGAAAAACTGTTTTTT
CDR3 protein: CASSQEWGARNEKLFF

V gene: TRBV4-1
D gene: NA
clone size: NA
J gene: TRBJ2-3
CDR3 DNA: TGCGCCAGCAGCCAAGTCGGGGGTACAGATACGCAGTATTTT
CDR3 protein: CASSQVGGTDTQYF

V gene: TRBV7-2
D gene: TRBD2
clone size: NA
J gene: TRBJ2-1
CDR3 DNA: TGTGCCAGCTACCGAGTCCGTAGCGGGGGGGATAATGAGCAGTTCTTC
CDR3 protein: CASYRVRSGGDNEQFF

V gene: TRBV5-1
D gene: TRBD2
clone size: NA
J gene: TRBJ2-3
CDR3 DNA: TGCGCCAGCACAATGGCGGGGGAACTCACAGATACGCAGTATTTT
CDR3 protein: CASTMAGELTDTQYF

V gene: TRBV18
D gene: NA
clone size: NA
J gene: TRBJ1-1
CDR3 DNA: TGTGCCAGCTCACCGGGTGTTGCGGGGATCCCTGAAGCTTTCTTT
CDR3 protein: CASSPGVAGIPEAFF

V gene: TRBV5-1
D gene: NA
clone size: NA
J gene: TRBJ1-3
CDR3 DNA: TGCGCCAGCAGGGCTCAGGTCACCTCTGGAAACACCATATATTTT
CDR3 protein: CASRAQVTSGNTIYF

V gene: TRBV5-1
D gene: TRBD1
clone size: NA
J gene: TRBJ2-7
CDR3 DNA: TGCGCCAGCAGCTTGGCGGCAGGGGGCCCCTACGAGCAGTACTTC
CDR3 protein: CASSLAAGGPYEQYF

V gene: TRBV6-5
D gene: TRBD1
clone size: NA
J gene: TRBJ1-1
CDR3 DNA: TGTGCCAGCATATATCCAGGGGGCCACACTGAAGCTTTCTTT
CDR3 protein: CASIYPGGHTEAFF

V gene: TRBV6-5
D gene: NA
clone size: NA
J gene: TRBJ2-5
CDR3 DNA: TGTGCCAGCAGTTACACGACTGGTAGCGGAGGCGAGACCCAGTACTTC
CDR3 protein: CASSYTTGSGGETQYF

V gene: TRBV28
D gene: TRBD2
clone size: NA
J gene: TRBJ2-1
CDR3 DNA: TGTGCCAGCGGGACGGCGGGACTACCCAATGAGCAGTTCTTC
CDR3 protein: CASGTAGLPNEQFF

V gene: TRBV28
D gene: TRBD1
clone size: NA
J gene: TRBJ1-5
CDR3 DNA: TGTGCCAGCAGTTCCCGACAGGGTTGGCGGCCCCAGCATTTT
CDR3 protein: CASSSRQGWRPQHF

V gene: TRBV5-4
D gene: TRBD1
clone size: few
J gene: TRBJ1-1
CDR3 DNA: TGTGCCAGCAGCCTACAGGGGGTCCCCACTGAAGCTTTCTTT
CDR3 protein: CASSLQGVPTEAFF

V gene: TRBV7-9
D gene: TRBD1
clone size: NA
J gene: TRBJ1-5
CDR3 DNA: TGTGCCAGCAGCTGGGCGGGACAGAGCAATCAGCCCCAGCATTTT
CDR3 protein: CASSWAGQSNQPQHF

V gene: TRBV7-8
D gene: NA
clone size: NA
J gene: TRBJ1-5
CDR3 DNA: TGTGCCAGCAGCCCGGGGACGACGGGCCGTCAGCCCCAGCATTTT
CDR3 protein: CASSPGTTGRQPQHF

V gene: TRBV18
D gene: TRBD1
clone size: NA
J gene: TRBJ1-2
CDR3 DNA: TGTGCCAGCTCACAGTCGACAGGGGACGCTAACTATGGCTACACCTTC
CDR3 protein: CASSQSTGDANYGYTF

V gene: TRBV7-2
D gene: NA
clone size: NA
J gene: TRBJ2-3
CDR3 DNA: TGTGCCAGCAGCTTATCGGTGGGGGCCGTCACAGACAATACGCAGTATTTT
CDR3 protein: CASSLSVGAVTDNTQYF

V gene: TRBV18
D gene: NA
clone size: NA
J gene: TRBJ1-2
CDR3 DNA: TGTGCCAGCTCCACCTCGGGGGGGGCAGATGGCTACACCTTC
CDR3 protein: CASSTSGGADGYTF

V gene: TRBV10-3
D gene: NA
clone size: NA
J gene: TRBJ2-7
CDR3 DNA: TGTGCCATCAGTCCCGTAGGGGCCCTCAACGAGCAGTACTTC
CDR3 protein: CAISPVGALNEQYF

V gene: TRBV5-1
D gene: NA
clone size: NA
J gene: TRBJ2-7
CDR3 DNA: TGCGCCAGCAGCTTGGGTGGGACTTACGAGCAGTACTTC
CDR3 protein: CASSLGGTYEQYF

V gene: TRBV19
D gene: NA
clone size: few
J gene: TRBJ1-6
CDR3 DNA: TGTGCCAGCAGGACTGGAAATTCACCCCTCCACTTT
CDR3 protein: CASRTGNSPLHF

V gene: TRBV11-2
D gene: NA
clone size: NA
J gene: TRBJ2-1
CDR3 DNA: TGTGCCAGCAGCTTAGATCCCTGGTACAATGAGCAGTTCTTC
CDR3 protein: CASSLDPWYNEQFF

V gene: TRBV6-6
D gene: TRBD1
clone size: NA
J gene: TRBJ2-1
CDR3 DNA: TGTGCCAGCAGTTCAGGCAGGGGGCCGGCGGATGAGCAGTTCTTC
CDR3 protein: CASSSGRGPADEQFF

V gene: TRBV19
D gene: NA
clone size: NA
J gene: TRBJ1-1
CDR3 DNA: TGTGCCAGTAGTTCTACGGCCGACAGCCGAACTGAAGCTTTCTTT
CDR3 protein: CASSSTADSRTEAFF

V gene: TRBV7-6
D gene: NA
clone size: NA
J gene: TRBJ2-5
CDR3 DNA: TGTGCCAGCAGCTCCGGGGAGACCCAGTACTTC
CDR3 protein: CASSSGETQYF